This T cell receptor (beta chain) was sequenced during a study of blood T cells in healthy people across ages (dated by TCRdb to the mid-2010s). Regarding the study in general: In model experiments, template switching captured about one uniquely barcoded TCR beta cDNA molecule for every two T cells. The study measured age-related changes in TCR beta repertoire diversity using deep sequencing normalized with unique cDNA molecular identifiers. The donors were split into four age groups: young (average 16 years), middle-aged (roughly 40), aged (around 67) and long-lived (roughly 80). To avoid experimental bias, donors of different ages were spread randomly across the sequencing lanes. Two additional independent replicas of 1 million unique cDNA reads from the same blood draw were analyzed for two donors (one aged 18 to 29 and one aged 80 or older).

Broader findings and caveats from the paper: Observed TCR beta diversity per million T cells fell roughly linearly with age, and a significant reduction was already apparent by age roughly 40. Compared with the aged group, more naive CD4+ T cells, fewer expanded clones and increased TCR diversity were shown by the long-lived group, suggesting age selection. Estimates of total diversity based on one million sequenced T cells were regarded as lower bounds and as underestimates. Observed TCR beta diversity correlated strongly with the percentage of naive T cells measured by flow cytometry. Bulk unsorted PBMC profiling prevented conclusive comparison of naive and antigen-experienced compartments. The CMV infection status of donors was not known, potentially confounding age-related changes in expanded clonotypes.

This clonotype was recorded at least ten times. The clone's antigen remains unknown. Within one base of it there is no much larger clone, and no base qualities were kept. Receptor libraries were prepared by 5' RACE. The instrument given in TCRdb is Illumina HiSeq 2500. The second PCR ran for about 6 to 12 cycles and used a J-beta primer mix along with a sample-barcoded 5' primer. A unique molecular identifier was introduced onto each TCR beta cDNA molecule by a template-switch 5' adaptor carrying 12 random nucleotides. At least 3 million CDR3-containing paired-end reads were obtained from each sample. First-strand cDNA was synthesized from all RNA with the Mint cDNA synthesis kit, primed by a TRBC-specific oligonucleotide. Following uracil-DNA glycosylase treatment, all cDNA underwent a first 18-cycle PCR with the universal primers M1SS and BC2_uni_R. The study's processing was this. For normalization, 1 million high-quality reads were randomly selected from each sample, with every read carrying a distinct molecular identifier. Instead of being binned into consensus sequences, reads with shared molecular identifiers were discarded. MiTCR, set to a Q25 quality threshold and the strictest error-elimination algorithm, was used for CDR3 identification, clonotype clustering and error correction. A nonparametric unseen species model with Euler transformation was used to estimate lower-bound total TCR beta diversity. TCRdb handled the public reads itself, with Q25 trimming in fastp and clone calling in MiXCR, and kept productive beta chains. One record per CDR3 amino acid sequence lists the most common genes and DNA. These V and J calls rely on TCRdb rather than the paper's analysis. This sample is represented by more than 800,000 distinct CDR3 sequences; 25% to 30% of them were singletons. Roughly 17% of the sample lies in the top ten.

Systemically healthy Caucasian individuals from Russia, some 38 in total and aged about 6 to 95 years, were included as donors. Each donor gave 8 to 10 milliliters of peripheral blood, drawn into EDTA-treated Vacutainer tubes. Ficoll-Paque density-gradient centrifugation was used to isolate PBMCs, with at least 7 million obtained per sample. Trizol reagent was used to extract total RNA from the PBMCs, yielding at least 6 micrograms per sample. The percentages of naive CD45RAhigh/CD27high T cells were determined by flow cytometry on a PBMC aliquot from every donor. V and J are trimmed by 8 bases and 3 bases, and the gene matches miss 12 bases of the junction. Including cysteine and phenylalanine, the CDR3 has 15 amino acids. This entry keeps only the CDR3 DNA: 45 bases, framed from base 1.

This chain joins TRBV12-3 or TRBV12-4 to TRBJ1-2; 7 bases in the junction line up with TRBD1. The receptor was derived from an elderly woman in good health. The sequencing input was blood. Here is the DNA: TGTGCCAGCCGAGAGACAGGGAGCTTTGACTATGGCTACACCTTC. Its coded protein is CASRETGSFDYGYTF.